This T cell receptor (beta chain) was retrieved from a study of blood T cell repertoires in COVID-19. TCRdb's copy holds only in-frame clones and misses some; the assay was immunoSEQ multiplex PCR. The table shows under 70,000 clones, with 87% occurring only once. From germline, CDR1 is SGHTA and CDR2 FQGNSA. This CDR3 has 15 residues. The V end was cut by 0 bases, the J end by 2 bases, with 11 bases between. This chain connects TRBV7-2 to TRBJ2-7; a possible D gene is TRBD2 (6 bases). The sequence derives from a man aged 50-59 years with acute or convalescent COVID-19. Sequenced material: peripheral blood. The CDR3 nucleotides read TGTGCCAGCAGCTTAGCTAGCGGCCCTACCTACGAGCAGTACTTC. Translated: CASSLASGPTYEQYF.